This T cell receptor beta chain was profiled in a study of T-cell reconstitution after alpha-beta-depleted transplantation in children. Regarding the study as a whole: It was reported that alpha-beta T cells came from several hundred expanded graft clones (about two months after transplant). When one year had passed after transplant, most T-cell counts and diversity came from newly produced T cells.

This clonotype was seen repeatedly, ten times or more. What it binds is unknown. The CDR3 extends over 16 amino acids. Trimming stripped 0 bases from V and 3 bases from J, with 12 bases between. CDR1 LGHNA and CDR2 YSLEER come from the germline V gene. Library preparation (for TCRbeta) was performed with unique molecular identifiers. Each CDR3 protein is one row after TCRdb ran MiXCR on the PCR reads. The sample lists about 340,000 distinct CDR3 sequences, roughly 16% occurring once. This specimen was PBMCs, mostly from graft donor cells, taken 360 days after TCRalphabeta/CD19-depleted stem cell transplant. The sequence derives from a male patient aged 2-15 years who had a stem cell transplant for acute lymphoblastic leukemia, so the T cells may come from the graft donor. The genes are TRBV4-3 and TRBJ2-1; the D gene is possibly TRBD2 (6 bases). The CDR3 reads CASSQEPGVLYNEQFF. CDR3 nucleotide sequence: TGCGCCAGCAGCCAAGAGCCGGGAGTCCTCTACAATGAGCAGTTCTTC.